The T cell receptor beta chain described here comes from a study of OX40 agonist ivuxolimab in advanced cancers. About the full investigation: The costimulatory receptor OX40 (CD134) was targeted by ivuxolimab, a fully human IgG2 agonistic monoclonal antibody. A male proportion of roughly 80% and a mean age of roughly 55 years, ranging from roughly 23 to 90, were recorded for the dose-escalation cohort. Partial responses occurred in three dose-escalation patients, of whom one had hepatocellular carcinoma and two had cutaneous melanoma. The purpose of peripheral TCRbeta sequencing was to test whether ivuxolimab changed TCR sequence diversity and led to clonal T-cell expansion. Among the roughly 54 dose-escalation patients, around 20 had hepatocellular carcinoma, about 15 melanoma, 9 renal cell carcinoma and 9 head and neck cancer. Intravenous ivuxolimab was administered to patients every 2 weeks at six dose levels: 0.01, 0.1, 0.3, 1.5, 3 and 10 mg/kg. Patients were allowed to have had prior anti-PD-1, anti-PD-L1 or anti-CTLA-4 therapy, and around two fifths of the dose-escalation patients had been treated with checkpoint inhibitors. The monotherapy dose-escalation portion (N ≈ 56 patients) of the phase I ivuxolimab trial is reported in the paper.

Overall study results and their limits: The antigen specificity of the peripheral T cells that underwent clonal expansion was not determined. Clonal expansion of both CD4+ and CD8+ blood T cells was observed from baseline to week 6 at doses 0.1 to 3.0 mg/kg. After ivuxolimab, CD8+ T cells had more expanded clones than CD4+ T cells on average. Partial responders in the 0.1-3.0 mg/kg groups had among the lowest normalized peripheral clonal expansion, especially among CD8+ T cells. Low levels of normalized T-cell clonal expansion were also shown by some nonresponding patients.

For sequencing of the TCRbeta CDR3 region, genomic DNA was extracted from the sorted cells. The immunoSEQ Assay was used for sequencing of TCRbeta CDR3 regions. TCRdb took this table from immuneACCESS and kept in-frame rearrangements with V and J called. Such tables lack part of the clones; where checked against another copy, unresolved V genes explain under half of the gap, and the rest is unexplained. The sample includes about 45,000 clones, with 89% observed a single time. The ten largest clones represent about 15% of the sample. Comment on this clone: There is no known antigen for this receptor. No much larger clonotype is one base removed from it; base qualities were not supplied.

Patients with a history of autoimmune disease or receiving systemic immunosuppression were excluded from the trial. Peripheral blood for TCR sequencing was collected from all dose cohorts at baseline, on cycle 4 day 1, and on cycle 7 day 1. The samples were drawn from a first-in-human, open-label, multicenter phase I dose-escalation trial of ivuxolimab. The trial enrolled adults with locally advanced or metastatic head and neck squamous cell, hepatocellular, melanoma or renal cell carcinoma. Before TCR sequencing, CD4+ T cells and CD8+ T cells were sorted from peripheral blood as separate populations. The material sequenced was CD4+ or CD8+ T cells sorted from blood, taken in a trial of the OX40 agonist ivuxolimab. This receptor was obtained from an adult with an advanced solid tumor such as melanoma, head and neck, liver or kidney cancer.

Here the CDR3 is given as CASKRGEGAFF. The DNA sequence is as follows: TGTGCCAGTAAAAGGGGAGAAGGGGCTTTCTTT. This chain is built from TRBV27 and TRBJ1-1; a tentative D call is TRBD1 (5 bases match). Counted from cysteine to phenylalanine, this CDR3 has 11 amino acids. The DNA shown is the 33-base CDR3, in frame from base 1. Trimming removed 9 bases from V and 11 bases from J, leaving 16 bases between the germline ends. As encoded in the germline V gene (reference sequence), CDR1 is MNHEY while CDR2 is SMNVEV.